This T cell receptor (beta chain) is drawn from a study of T-cell reconstitution after alpha-beta-depleted transplantation in children. It was with unique molecular identifiers that the TCRbeta library was prepared. Each CDR3 protein is one row after TCRdb ran MiXCR on the PCR reads. This sample has some 240,000 distinct CDR3 sequences, with approximately 9.7% found just once. This clonotype was detected ten times or more. The V gene's germline CDR1 is MNHEY and CDR2 SVGEGT. V was cut by 6 bases and J by 0 bases, with 5 bases left in between. The CDR3 runs to 12 residues. This chain links TRBV6-2 or TRBV6-3 with TRBJ2-5; D is unresolved. The clonotype comes from a human donor who donated a stem cell graft to a child with SCID. The source material was PBMCs from the stem cell graft donor, sampled from the stem cell graft. The CDR3 nucleotides are TGTGCCAGCAGAGGGAACCAAGAGACCCAGTACTTC. This codes for CASRGNQETQYF.